A single sample is the source of the 27 T cell receptor beta chains below, sequenced in a study of blood T cell repertoires in COVID-19. Libraries were prepared by immunoSEQ multiplex PCR; TCRdb keeps only in-frame clonotypes and omits some of them. There are tens of thousands of clones in the sample; around 84% occur only once, and 6.9% lies in the top ten. Sequenced material: peripheral blood. All receptors come from a man aged 45 to 65 with active COVID-19.

CDR3 in DNA: TGTGCCAGTAGTACCCGGTACTATGGGTCCCCTCTCGGAGTTGACTATGGCTACACCTTC. This sequence encodes CASSTRYYGSPLGVDYGYTF. J is TRBJ1-2 and V is TRBV19; D not resolved. Germline CDR1 reads LNHDA; CDR2 reads SQIVND (reference sequence). This CDR3 is 20 amino acids long. Trimming took off 4 bases at V and 3 bases at J, with 30 bases between the two ends.

The chain combines TRBV5-1 with TRBJ2-5; 11 nucleotides align to TRBD2. The junction had 10 bases not matched to a gene; V was cut back by 7 bases and J by 5 bases. Germline assignment: CDR1 SGHRS and CDR2 YFSETQ. This CDR3 is built from 15 residues. CDR3 DNA sequence: TGCGCCAGCTGGTTAACTAGCGGGAGCCAGGAGACCCAGTACTTC. It codes for CASWLTSGSQETQYF.

This CDR3 reads CASSFWGAKNTEAFF. CDR3 nucleotide sequence: TGTGCCAGCAGCTTTTGGGGAGCTAAGAACACTGAAGCTTTCTTT. The V and J genes are TRBV11-2 and TRBJ1-1; D ambiguous. This CDR3 has 15 residues. V gave up 3 bases and J gave up 1 base, with 12 bases separating them. Germline V gene lookup returns CDR1 SGHAT and CDR2 FQNNGV.

V usage is TRBV19 and J usage is TRBJ1-4, with 7 bases fitting TRBD1. The germline V gene has CDR1 LNHDA and CDR2 SQIVND (reference sequence). The junction had 10 bases not matched to a gene; V was cut back by 5 bases and J by 7 bases. CDR3 length: 15 residues. The CDR3: CASSQRTGQSEKLFF. CDR3 nucleotide sequence: TGTGCCAGTAGTCAGAGGACAGGCCAAAGTGAAAAACTGTTTTTT.

The rearrangement links TRBV11-2 to TRBJ1-6; tentatively, D is TRBD1 (6 bases). Germline CDR1 is SGHAT and CDR2 is FQNNGV. The CDR3 extends over 14 amino acids. V dropped 5 bases and J dropped 6 bases, with 11 bases sitting between them. CDR3 bases: TGTGCCAGCAGCCCCGACAGGAGTAATTCACCCCTCCACTTT. Translation: CASSPDRSNSPLHF.

The chain has TRBV6-6 and TRBJ2-1; D may be TRBD1 (7 bases). V lost 6 bases and J 0 bases, leaving 15 bases between the germline ends. Germline CDR1 and CDR2: MNHNY and SVGAGI (reference sequence). The CDR3 totals 16 residues. The CDR3 loop reads CASSDREADSYNEQFF. The CDR3 nucleotides read TGTGCCAGCAGCGACAGGGAGGCTGACTCCTACAATGAGCAGTTCTTC.

This chain joins TRBV7-8 and TRBJ1-6; 8 nucleotides line up with TRBD1. Unmatched junction bases numbered 8, after V lost 5 bases and J lost 8 bases. The CDR3 spans 15 residues. From germline, CDR1 is SGHVS and CDR2 FQNEAQ. The CDR3 protein is CASSQGQGRDSPLHF. The CDR3 DNA reads TGTGCCAGCAGCCAAGGACAGGGTAGGGATTCACCCCTCCACTTT. The whole variable domain, remainder taken from reference TRBV7-8 and TRBJ1-6, is GAGVSQSPRYKVAKRGQDVALRCDPISGHVSLFWYQQALGQGPEFLTYFQNEAQLDKSGLPSDRFFAERPEGSVSTLKIQRTQQEDSAVYLCASSQGQGRDSPLHFGNGTRLTVT.

The chain joins TRBV7-9 to TRBJ2-1; a possible D gene is TRBD2 (6 bases). Germline CDR1 reads SEHNR; CDR2 reads FQNEAQ (reference sequence). The CDR3 is 13 residues long. V gave up 3 bases and J gave up 6 bases, with 9 bases separating them. The CDR3 protein is CASSFAGLNEQFF. The CDR3 coding sequence is TGTGCCAGCAGCTTCGCGGGGCTCAATGAGCAGTTCTTC.

V is TRBV18 and J is TRBJ2-7, with D perhaps TRBD1 (6 bases). V was trimmed by 3 bases and J by 6 bases, leaving 12 bases between them. Germline assignment: CDR1 KGHSH and CDR2 LQKENI. CDR3 length equals 13 residues. CDR3 coding DNA: TGTGCCAGCTCACCCAACGCAGGGGCCGAGCAGTACGTC. As protein: CASSPNAGAEQYV.

Comments on this clone: Other DNA sequences in this specimen translate into the identical CDR3. The chain uses TRBV12-3 or TRBV12-4 and TRBJ1-1; D remains ambiguous. Deletions cut 3 bases from V and 1 base from J, with 6 bases between. The CDR3 spans 13 residues. In DNA form, the CDR3 reads TGTGCCAGCAGTTTGAGGGAGAACACTGAAGCTTTCTTT. Its translation is CASSLRENTEAFF.

V gene TRBV6-2 or TRBV6-3 combines with J gene TRBJ2-1; 9 positions agree with TRBD2. Per the germline V gene, CDR1 is MNHEY and CDR2 is SVGEGT. V lost 2 bases and J lost 7; bases outside the gene matches: 3. CDR3 length equals 14 residues. Here the CDR3 reads CASSYGGRANEQFF. CDR3 DNA: TGTGCCAGCAGTTACGGCGGGAGGGCAAATGAGCAGTTCTTC.

V and J are TRBV19 and TRBJ1-2; TRBD1 agrees at 8 bases. V shed 6 bases, J shed 8 bases, and the junction held 11 bases outside the gene matches. The germline CDR1 and CDR2 sequences are LNHDA and SQIVND (reference sequence). The CDR3 consists of 14 residues. The CDR3 spells CASSPDPDRVGYTF. DNA for the CDR3: TGTGCCAGTAGCCCAGACCCGGACAGGGTGGGCTACACCTTC.

The chain carries TRBV5-1 and TRBJ1-4; possibly TRBD1 for D (5 bases). The germline V and J ends were trimmed by 2 bases and 4 bases, with 15 bases remaining between them. Germline assignment: CDR1 SGHRS and CDR2 YFSETQ. The CDR3 is made up of 16 amino acids. The CDR3 bases are TGCGCCAGCAGCTTTTCGGTCGGTCAGGGTAATGAAAAACTGTTTTTT. It encodes CASSFSVGQGNEKLFF.

CDR3 amino acids: CASSQEPGTGEYTYGYTF. The DNA for the CDR3 is TGTGCCAGCAGCCAAGAACCCGGGACAGGGGAATATACCTATGGCTACACCTTC. The chain recombines TRBV4-2 with TRBJ1-2; 10 bases map to TRBD1. The V segment lost 0 bases and the J segment 4 bases; nucleotides outside the gene matches: 11. CDR1 is LGHNA, CDR2 YNFKEQ, per germline. CDR3 size: 18 residues.

Turning to this clone: Its ends do not fully match the called genes, so a read error is possible. This chain joins TRBV6-8 and TRBJ1-2, with a possible D match to TRBD1 (5 bases). The CDR3 loop spans 15 amino acids. Germline V gene sequence: CDR1 MNHGY, CDR2 SAAAGT. CDR3 region: CTSRAGYPARYGYTF. CDR3 bases: TGTACCAGCCGGGCAGGGTACCCAGCTAGGTATGGCTACACCTTC.

This clone showed up just once. The chain couples TRBV5-1 to TRBJ1-2, with D possibly being TRBD1 (5 bases). V was shortened by 4 bases and J by 4 bases, with 17 bases between the two germline ends. CDR1 and CDR2 from the germline V gene are SGHRS and YFSETQ. The CDR3 contains 15 residues. The DNA of the CDR3 is TGCGCCAGCAGCGCCGGGACTTCCCCTGTCTATGGCTACACCTTC. Amino acid sequence: CASSAGTSPVYGYTF.

V is TRBV14 and J is TRBJ2-2; D is undetermined. V lost 1 base to trimming and J lost 4 bases, with 4 bases between them. Germline lookup yields CDR1 SGHDN and CDR2 FVKESK. The CDR3 consists of 13 residues. For the CDR3, the DNA is TGTGCCAGCAGCCAAGTAATCACCGGGGAGCTGTTTTTT. Protein: CASSQVITGELFF.

V usage is TRBV6-6 and J usage is TRBJ1-5; D uncertain. The CDR3 is 16 residues long. Trimming took off 0 bases at V and 4 bases at J, with 13 bases between the two ends. The germline CDR1 and CDR2 sequences are MNHNY and SVGAGI (reference sequence). CDR3 coding DNA: TGTGCCAGCAGTTACTCGGCAGGCGCCACAAATCAGCCCCAGCATTTT. This codes for CASSYSAGATNQPQHF.

The chain employs TRBV20-1 and TRBJ1-2; D might be TRBD1 (6 bases). The CDR3 spans 13 residues. Trimming cost V 3 bases and J 3 bases, with 11 bases left between them. Looked up from germline, CDR1 is DFQATT and CDR2 is SNEGSKA (reference sequence). The CDR3 DNA reads TGCAGTGCTAGTTGGGGGCGCGACTATGGCTACACCTTC. Translated: CSASWGRDYGYTF.

Points on this clone: At the DNA level, this CDR3 is encoded by other sequences in the same sample as well. CDR3 sequence (DNA): TGCGCCAGCAGCCCGGGACAGGGAAATGAAAAACTGTTTTTT. Its protein product is CASSPGQGNEKLFF. The chain has TRBV5-1 and TRBJ1-4; the match to TRBD1 covers 9 bases. The CDR3 is 14 amino acids. Germline V gives CDR1 SGHRS, CDR2 YFSETQ. The J segment lost 5 bases and the V segment lost 4 bases, leaving 3 bases of the junction unmatched.

The V call is TRBV4-1, the J call TRBJ1-2; the D is unclear. This CDR3 contains 15 residues. Germline V CDR1 and CDR2: MGHRA, YSYEKL. V dropped 5 bases and J dropped 9 bases, with 22 bases sitting between them. CDR3: CASSSDRGSPMSYTF. In DNA form, the CDR3 reads TGCGCCAGCAGCTCAGATCGAGGGAGCCCTATGAGCTACACCTTC.

This rearrangement joins TRBV30 to TRBJ1-2; D call uncertain. Trimming stripped 2 bases from V and 3 bases from J, with 16 bases between. Germline-derived CDR1 and CDR2 are GTSNPN and SVGIG (reference sequence). CDR3 length equals 15 residues. The CDR3 DNA follows: TGTGCCTGGAGTTCAGGCAGCTCCCTATACTATGGCTACACCTTC. It specifies CAWSSGSSLYYGYTF.

The chain joins TRBV5-6 to TRBJ2-7, with a possible D match to TRBD1 (5 bases). Trimming took 2 bases from V and 6 from J, leaving 18 bases between them. The CDR3 runs 15 residues. Germline lookup yields CDR1 SGHDT and CDR2 YYEEEE. This CDR3 is CASSLPRTSSGEQYF. The DNA for the CDR3 is TGTGCCAGCAGCTTACCAAGGACATCTTCGGGCGAGCAGTACTTC.

V usage is TRBV7-2 and J usage is TRBJ2-7; the match to TRBD1 covers 8 bases. With V trimmed by 5 bases and J by 6 bases, 12 bases remained unmatched. Germline CDR1 reads SGHTA; CDR2 reads FQGNSA. CDR3 size: 15 residues. DNA of the CDR3: TGTGCCAGCAGCGAAAGCCTAGGACAGGGTGGCGAGCAGTACGTC. Protein product: CASSESLGQGGEQYV.

In nucleotides, the CDR3 is TGTGCCAGCTCCCCTGAAGAGACCCAGTACTTC. Its translation is CASSPEETQYF. The chain uses TRBV18 and TRBJ2-5; D is unclear. Trimming took off 6 bases at V and 3 bases at J, with 5 bases between the two ends. The CDR3 contains 11 residues. Germline CDR1 and CDR2: KGHSH and LQKENI. Complete variable domain (other parts from reference TRBV18 and TRBJ2-5): NAGVMQNPRHLVRRRGQEARLRCSPMKGHSHVYWYRQLPEEGLKFMVYLQKENIIDESGMPKERFSAEFPKEGPSILRIQQVVRGDSAAYFCASSPEETQYFGPGTRLLVL.

The genes are TRBV18 and TRBJ2-7; D is ambiguous. Per germline, CDR1 KGHSH and CDR2 LQKENI. The CDR3 spans 14 residues. Between the trimmed V and J ends, which lost 2 bases and 2 bases, there was a span of 10 bases. The CDR3 sequence is CASSPTTLTYEQYF. The DNA of the CDR3 is TGTGCCAGCTCACCAACTACACTAACCTACGAGCAGTACTTC.

The CDR3 nucleotides read TGCGCCAGCAAACGGGGGGAGACAGATACGCAGTATTTT. Its protein is CASKRGETDTQYF. The chain employs TRBV5-1 and TRBJ2-3; the match to TRBD2 covers 7 bases. Trimming took 6 bases from V and 3 from J; bases not matched to a gene: 4. CDR1 is SGHRS, CDR2 YFSETQ, per germline. CDR3 length: 13 residues.